This paragraph covers one T cell receptor beta chain sequence. Using immunoSEQ multiplex PCR, the repertoire was profiled, and TCRdb retains in-frame clones only, with some absent. The sample has around 150,000 clones; about 84% are singletons. The record originates from a study of blood T cell repertoires in COVID-19. Across the study: Acute-phase and convalescent COVID-19 samples originated in the United States, Italy and Spain.

The CDR3 runs to 17 residues. Germline V gene lookup returns CDR1 SGHRS and CDR2 YFSETQ. J gave up 2 bases and V 4 bases, and 14 bases lay outside the gene matches. The receptor comes from a human donor in a cohort sampled during active COVID-19. Sample: peripheral blood. The chain links TRBV5-1 to TRBJ2-5, with TRBD2 identical over 7 bases. CDR3 residues: CASSQGGRVNGQETQYF. CDR3 coding DNA: TGCGCCAGCAGCCAGGGAGGGAGGGTTAATGGTCAAGAGACCCAGTACTTC.